Shown below are 11 T cell receptor beta chains from a single sample sequenced in a study of blood T cell repertoires in COVID-19. Assay: immunoSEQ multiplex PCR; the TCRdb copy retains only in-frame clones and omits some. Here the sample spans 130,000 or so clones, roughly four fifths being singletons. The sequenced sample was PBMCs or T cells enriched from blood (not recorded which). All receptors derive from a man between 35 and 55 years old with acute COVID-19.

This clone appeared many times. The V gene is TRBV19, the J gene TRBJ2-5; TRBD1 aligns across 8 bases. The CDR3 loop spans 14 amino acids. The trim removed 6 bases at V and 5 bases at J, leaving 8 bases unmatched. Per the germline V gene, CDR1 is LNHDA and CDR2 is SQIVND (reference sequence). DNA for the CDR3: TGTGCCAGTAGCCTGACAGGGGCGGGTGAGACCCAGTACTTC. Its protein is CASSLTGAGETQYF.

The genes are TRBV20-1 and TRBJ1-2, with D possibly matching TRBD1 (6 bases). V lost 1 base, J lost 8 bases, and 8 bases lay in between. CDR3 length equals 11 residues. Germline V gene lookup returns CDR1 DFQATT and CDR2 SNEGSKA (reference sequence). CDR3 protein: CSARVGTGYTF. In nucleotides, the CDR3 is TGCAGTGCTAGAGTGGGGACAGGCTACACCTTC.

The CDR3 loop is CASSPPGGNQPQHF. CDR3 in DNA: TGTGCCAGCAGTCCCCCCGGAGGCAATCAGCCCCAGCATTTT. The J gene is TRBJ1-5, the V gene TRBV25-1, with no clear D. The CDR3 consists of 14 residues. From germline, CDR1 is MGHDK and CDR2 SYGVNS. V was trimmed by 5 bases and J by 2 bases, leaving 10 bases between them.

The genes are TRBV19 and TRBJ2-7; 7 positions match TRBD1. The trim removed 6 bases at V and 2 bases at J, leaving 4 bases unmatched. The germline gives CDR1 LNHDA, CDR2 SQIVND (reference sequence). The CDR3 is 13 residues long. The CDR3 DNA reads TGTGCCAGTAGCCTACAGGGGACCTACGAGCAGTACTTC. This sequence encodes CASSLQGTYEQYF. Using reference TRBV19 and TRBJ2-7 for the parts outside the CDR3, the full variable domain is DGGITQSPKYLFRKEGQNVTLSCEQNLNHDAMYWYRQDPGQGLRLIYYSQIVNDFQKGDIAEGYSVSREKKESFPLTVTSAQKNPTAFYLCASSLQGTYEQYFGPGTRLTVT.

DNA for the CDR3: TGTGCCAGTAGTACCTACGGTCGAACCGGCAATGAGCAGTTCTTC. Amino acid sequence: CASSTYGRTGNEQFF. The chain joins TRBV19 to TRBJ2-1; D call uncertain. In germline, CDR1 is LNHDA, CDR2 SQIVND (reference sequence). This CDR3 spans 15 amino acids. The V end lost 4 bases, the J end lost 6 bases, and 16 bases lay between the germline ends.

The chain uses TRBV4-2 and TRBJ2-7, with 8 bases aligning to TRBD2. V lost 0 bases, J lost 0 bases, and 10 bases stayed unmatched. Germline V gives CDR1 LGHNA, CDR2 YNFKEQ. The CDR3 has 18 residues. Written as DNA, the CDR3 is TGTGCCAGCAGCCAAGAGTCGGTGACAGCGGGGGTCTCCTACGAGCAGTACTTC. Encoded protein: CASSQESVTAGVSYEQYF.

The chain joins TRBV29-1 to TRBJ1-5, with 7 nucleotides matching TRBD1. From germline, CDR1 is SQVTM and CDR2 ANQGSEA. The CDR3 length is 14 residues. The ends lost 4 bases at V and 4 bases at J; junction bases unmatched: 7. DNA for the CDR3: TGCAGCGTTGCACCACAGGGGATTAATCAGCCCCAGCATTTT. Its protein is CSVAPQGINQPQHF.

The chain uses TRBV2 and TRBJ2-1; no firm D call. CDR1 is SNHLY, CDR2 FYNNEI, per germline. The CDR3 contains 11 residues. V was trimmed by 2 bases and J by 8 bases, leaving 4 bases between them. In nucleotides, the CDR3 is TGTGCCAGCAGTGAAAGAGATGAGCAGTTCTTC. The encoded protein is CASSERDEQFF.

The chain joins TRBV30 to TRBJ1-6, with 8 bases matching TRBD1. The CDR3 is made up of 15 amino acids. Germline V gene lookup returns CDR1 GTSNPN and CDR2 SVGIG (reference sequence). The J segment lost 11 bases and the V segment lost 0 bases, leaving 9 bases of the junction unmatched. CDR3 sequence: CAWSVPDRGLAPLHF. The CDR3 coding sequence is TGTGCCTGGAGTGTACCCGACAGGGGTCTTGCACCCCTCCACTTT.

The chain combines TRBV7-3 with TRBJ1-2; 7 positions agree with TRBD1. The V gene's germline CDR1 is SGHTA and CDR2 FQGTGA. The V segment lost 5 bases and the J segment 3 bases; nucleotides outside the gene matches: 6. The length of the CDR3 is 14 residues. The CDR3 nucleotides read TGTGCCAGCAGCCCCGGCACAGGGGACTATGGCTACACCTTC. This gives the protein CASSPGTGDYGYTF.

The V call is TRBV12-3 or TRBV12-4, the J call TRBJ1-1; D ambiguous. The CDR3 is 13 residues long. Trimming took 1 base from V and 11 from J, leaving 14 bases between them. The CDR3 coding sequence is TGTGCCAGCAGTTTAGTAGAGGGAGTAAGGGCTTTCTTT. It translates to CASSLVEGVRAFF.